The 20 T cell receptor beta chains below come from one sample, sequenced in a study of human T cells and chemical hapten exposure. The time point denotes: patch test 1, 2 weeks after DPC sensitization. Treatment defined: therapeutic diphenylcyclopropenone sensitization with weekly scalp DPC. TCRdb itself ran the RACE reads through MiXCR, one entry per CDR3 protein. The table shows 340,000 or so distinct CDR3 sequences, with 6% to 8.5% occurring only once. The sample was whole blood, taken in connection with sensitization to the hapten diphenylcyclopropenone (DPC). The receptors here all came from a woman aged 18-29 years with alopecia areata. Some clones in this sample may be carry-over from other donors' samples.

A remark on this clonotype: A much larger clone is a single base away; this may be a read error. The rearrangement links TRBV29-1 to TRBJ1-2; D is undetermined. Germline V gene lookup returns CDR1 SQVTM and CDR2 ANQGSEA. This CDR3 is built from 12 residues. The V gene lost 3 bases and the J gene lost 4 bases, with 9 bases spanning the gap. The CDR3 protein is CSVDRESYGYTF. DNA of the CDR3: TGCAGCGTTGACCGTGAGAGCTATGGCTACACCTTC.

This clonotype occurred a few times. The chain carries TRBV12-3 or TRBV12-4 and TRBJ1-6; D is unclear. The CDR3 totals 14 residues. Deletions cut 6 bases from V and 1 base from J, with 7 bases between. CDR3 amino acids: CASRTLSYNSPLHF. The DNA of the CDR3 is TGTGCCAGCAGGACCCTTTCCTATAATTCACCCCTCCACTTT.

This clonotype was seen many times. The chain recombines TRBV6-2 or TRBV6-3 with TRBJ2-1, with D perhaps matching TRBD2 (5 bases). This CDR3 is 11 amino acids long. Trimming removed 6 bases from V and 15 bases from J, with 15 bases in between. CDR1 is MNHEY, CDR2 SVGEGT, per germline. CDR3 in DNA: TGTGCCAGCAGGAAACGGGATAAGAGGTTCTTC. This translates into CASRKRDKRFF.

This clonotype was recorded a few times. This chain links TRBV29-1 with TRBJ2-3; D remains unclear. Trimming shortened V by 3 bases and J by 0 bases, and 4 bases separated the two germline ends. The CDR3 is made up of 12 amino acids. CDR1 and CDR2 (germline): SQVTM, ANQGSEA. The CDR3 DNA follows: TGCAGCGTTGAGGCCAGCACAGATACGCAGTATTTT. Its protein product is CSVEASTDTQYF.

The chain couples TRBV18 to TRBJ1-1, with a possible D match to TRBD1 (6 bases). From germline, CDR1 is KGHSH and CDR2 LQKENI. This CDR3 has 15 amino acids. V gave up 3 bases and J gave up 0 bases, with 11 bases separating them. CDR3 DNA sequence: TGTGCCAGCTCACCCCCGGGACACATGAACACTGAAGCTTTCTTT. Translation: CASSPPGHMNTEAFF.

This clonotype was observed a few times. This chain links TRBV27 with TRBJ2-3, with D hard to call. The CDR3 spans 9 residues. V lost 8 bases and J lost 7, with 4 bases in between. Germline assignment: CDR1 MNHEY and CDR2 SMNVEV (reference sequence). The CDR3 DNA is TGTGCCAGCCGGAATACGCAGTATTTT. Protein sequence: CASRNTQYF.

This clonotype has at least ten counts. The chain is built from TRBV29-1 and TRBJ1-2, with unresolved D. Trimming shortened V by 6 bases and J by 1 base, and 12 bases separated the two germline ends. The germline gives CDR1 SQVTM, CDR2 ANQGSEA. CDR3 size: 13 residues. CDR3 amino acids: CSVGSWINYGYTF. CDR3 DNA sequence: TGCAGCGTAGGGAGCTGGATTAACTATGGCTACACCTTC.

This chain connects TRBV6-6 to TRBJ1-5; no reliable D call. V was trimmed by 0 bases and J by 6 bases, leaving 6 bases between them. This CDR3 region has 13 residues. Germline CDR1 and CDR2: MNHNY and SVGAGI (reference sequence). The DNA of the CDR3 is TGTGCCAGCAGTTACTCGGTGAGTCAGCCCCAGCATTTT. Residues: CASSYSVSQPQHF.

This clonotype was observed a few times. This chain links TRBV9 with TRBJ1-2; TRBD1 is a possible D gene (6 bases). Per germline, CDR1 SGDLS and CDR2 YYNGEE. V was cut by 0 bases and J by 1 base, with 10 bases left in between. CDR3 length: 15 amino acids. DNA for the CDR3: TGTGCCAGCAGCGTAGCAGGGGACGGTAACTATGGCTACACCTTC. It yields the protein CASSVAGDGNYGYTF.

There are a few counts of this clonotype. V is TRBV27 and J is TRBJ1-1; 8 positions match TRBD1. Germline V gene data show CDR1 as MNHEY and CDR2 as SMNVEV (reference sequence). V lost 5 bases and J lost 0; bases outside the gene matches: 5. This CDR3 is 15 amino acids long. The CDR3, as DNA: TGTGCCAGCAGTGGGGACAGGCATGTGAACACTGAAGCTTTCTTT. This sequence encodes CASSGDRHVNTEAFF.

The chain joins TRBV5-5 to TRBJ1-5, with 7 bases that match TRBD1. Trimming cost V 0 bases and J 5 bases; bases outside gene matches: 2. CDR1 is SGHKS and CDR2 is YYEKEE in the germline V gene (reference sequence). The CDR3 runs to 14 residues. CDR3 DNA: TGTGCCAGCAGCTTGGCCACAGGGGATCAGCCCCAGCATTTT. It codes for CASSLATGDQPQHF.

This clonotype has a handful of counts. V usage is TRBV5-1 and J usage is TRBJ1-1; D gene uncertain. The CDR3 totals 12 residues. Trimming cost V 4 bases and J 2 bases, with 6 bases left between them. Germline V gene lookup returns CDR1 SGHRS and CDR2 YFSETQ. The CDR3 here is CASSADNTEAFF. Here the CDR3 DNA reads TGCGCCAGCAGCGCGGACAACACTGAAGCTTTCTTT.

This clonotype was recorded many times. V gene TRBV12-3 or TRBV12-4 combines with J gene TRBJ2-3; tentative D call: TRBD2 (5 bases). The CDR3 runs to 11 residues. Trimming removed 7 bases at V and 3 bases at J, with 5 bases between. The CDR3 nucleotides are TGTGCCAGCAAGCGGACAGATACGCAGTATTTT. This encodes CASKRTDTQYF.

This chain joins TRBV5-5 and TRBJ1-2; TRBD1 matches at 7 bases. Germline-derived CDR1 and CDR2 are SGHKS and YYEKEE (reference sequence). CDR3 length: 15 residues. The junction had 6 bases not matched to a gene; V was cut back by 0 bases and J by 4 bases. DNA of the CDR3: TGTGCCAGCAGCTTGGCGGCGACAGGGCCCTATGGCTACACCTTC. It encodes CASSLAATGPYGYTF. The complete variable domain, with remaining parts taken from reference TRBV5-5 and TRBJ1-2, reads DAGVTQSPTHLIKTRGQQVTLRCSPISGHKSVSWYQQVLGQGPQFIFQYYEKEERGRGNFPDRFSARQFPNYSSELNVNALLLGDSALYLCASSLAATGPYGYTFGSGTRLTVV.

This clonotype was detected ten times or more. CDR3 nucleotides: TGTGCCAGCAGTCTAACAGGATATAGCAATCAGCCCCAGCATTTT. The encoded protein is CASSLTGYSNQPQHF. This chain uses TRBV6-2 or TRBV6-3 with TRBJ1-5; possible D gene TRBD1, 5 bases. Trimming shortened V by 5 bases and J by 0 bases, and 11 bases separated the two germline ends. There are 15 residues in the CDR3. Per germline, CDR1 MNHEY and CDR2 SVGEGT.

The CDR3 DNA reads as TGTGCCAGCAGCACCGGGACTAGCGGGGCCGGGACCGGGGAGCTGTTTTTT. Protein sequence: CASSTGTSGAGTGELFF. The chain employs TRBV4-2 and TRBJ2-2, with 13 nucleotides matching TRBD2. The V gene's germline CDR1 is LGHNA and CDR2 YNFKEQ. With V trimmed by 5 bases and J by 5 bases, 8 bases remained unmatched. The CDR3 is 17 amino acids.

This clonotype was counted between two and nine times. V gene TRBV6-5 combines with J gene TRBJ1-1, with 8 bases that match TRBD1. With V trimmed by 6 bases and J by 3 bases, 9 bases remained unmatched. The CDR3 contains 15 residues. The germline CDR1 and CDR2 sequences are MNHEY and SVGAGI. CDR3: CASSRDDRGYTEAFF. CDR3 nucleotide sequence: TGTGCCAGCAGCCGGGACGACAGGGGATACACTGAAGCTTTCTTT.

As DNA, the CDR3 is TGTGCCAGCAGTCCTCTAGACAGAACCACTTCACCCCTCCACTTT. This translates into CASSPLDRTTSPLHF. The chain is built from TRBV6-6 and TRBJ1-6, with D tentatively TRBD1 (5 bases). CDR3 length: 15 residues. Per the germline V gene, CDR1 is MNHNY and CDR2 is SVGAGI (reference sequence). Trimming left V 5 bases short and J 9 bases short, with 17 bases between.

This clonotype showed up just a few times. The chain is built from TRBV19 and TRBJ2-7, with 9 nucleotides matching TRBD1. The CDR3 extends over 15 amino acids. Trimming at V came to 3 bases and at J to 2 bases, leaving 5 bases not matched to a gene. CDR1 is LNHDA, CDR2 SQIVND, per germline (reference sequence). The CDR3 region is CASSMGTGGAYEQYF. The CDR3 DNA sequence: TGTGCCAGTAGTATGGGAACAGGGGGCGCCTACGAGCAGTACTTC.

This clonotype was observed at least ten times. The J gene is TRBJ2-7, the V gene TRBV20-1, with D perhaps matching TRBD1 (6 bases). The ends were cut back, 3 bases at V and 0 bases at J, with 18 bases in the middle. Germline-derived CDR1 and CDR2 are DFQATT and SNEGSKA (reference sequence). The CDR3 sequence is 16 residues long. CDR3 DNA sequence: TGCAGTGCTAGGGTTATCGACAGGTCGAGCTCCTACGAGCAGTACTTC. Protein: CSARVIDRSSSYEQYF.